This entry describes one T cell receptor (beta chain). As yet, its antigen is unknown. Here immunoSEQ multiplex PCR was the method, and the copy in TCRdb shows in-frame clones only, minus some. The sample lists about 79,000 clones, more than 85% occurring once. The sample comes from a study of OX40 agonist ivuxolimab in advanced cancers. General study findings and limits: A proportion of nonresponders additionally exhibited low normalized T-cell clonal expansion.

Germline CDR1 reads LGHNT; CDR2 reads FRNRAP. The CDR3 consists of 15 residues. V gave up 5 bases and J gave up 7 bases, with 18 bases separating them. This TCR was recovered from an adult with an advanced solid tumor such as melanoma, head and neck, liver or kidney cancer. This chain connects TRBV12-5 to TRBJ1-3; TRBD1 is a possible D gene (6 bases). Sequencing used CD4+ or CD8+ T cells sorted from blood, obtained in a trial of the OX40 agonist ivuxolimab. This chain's CDR3 is CASGPDRLRGNTIYF. Here the CDR3 DNA reads TGTGCTAGTGGTCCGGACCGCCTGAGGGGGAACACCATATATTTT.